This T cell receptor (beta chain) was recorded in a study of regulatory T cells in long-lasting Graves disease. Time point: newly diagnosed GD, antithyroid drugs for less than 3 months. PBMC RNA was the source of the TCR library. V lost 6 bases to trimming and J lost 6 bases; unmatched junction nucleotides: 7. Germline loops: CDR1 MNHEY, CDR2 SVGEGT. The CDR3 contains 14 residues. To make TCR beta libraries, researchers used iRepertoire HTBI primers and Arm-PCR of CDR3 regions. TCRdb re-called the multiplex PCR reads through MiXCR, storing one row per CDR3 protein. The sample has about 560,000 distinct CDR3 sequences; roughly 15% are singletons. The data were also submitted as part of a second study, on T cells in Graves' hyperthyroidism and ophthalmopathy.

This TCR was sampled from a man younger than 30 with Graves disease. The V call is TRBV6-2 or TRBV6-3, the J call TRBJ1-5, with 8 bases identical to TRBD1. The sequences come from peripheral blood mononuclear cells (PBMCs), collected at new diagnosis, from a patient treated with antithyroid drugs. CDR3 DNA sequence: TGTGCCAGCAGCCTGGACAGGGTGGGTCAGCCCCAGCATTTT. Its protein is CASSLDRVGQPQHF.